The 29 T cell receptor beta chains below were found in one sample sequenced in a study of T-cell reconstitution after alpha-beta-depleted transplantation in children. A library of TCRbeta sequences, prepared with unique molecular identifiers, was generated. TCRdb redid the calling of the PCR reads with MiXCR, one entry per CDR3 protein. The sample yields fewer than 550,000 distinct CDR3 sequences, more than 9.5% seen once. The sequences come from PBMCs, mostly from graft donor cells, collected 180 days after TCRalphabeta/CD19-depleted stem cell transplant. The receptors stem from a female patient aged 2-15 years who had a stem cell transplant for aplastic anemia, so the T cells may come from the graft donor.

Many counts were recorded for this clonotype. The chain recombines TRBV5-1 with TRBJ2-1, with D uncertain. CDR3 size: 15 residues. Trimming left V 0 bases short and J 3 bases short, with 10 bases between. The germline V gene encodes CDR1 SGHRS and CDR2 YFSETQ. The CDR3 DNA reads as TGCGCCAGCAGCTTGGATGGGGAAGTCTACAATGAGCAGTTCTTC. Translated, it gives CASSLDGEVYNEQFF.

This clonotype turned up a few times. CDR3 sequence reads: CASSLEPEWGLAGGDTQYF. The CDR3 DNA is TGCGCCAGCAGCTTGGAGCCTGAGTGGGGACTAGCGGGAGGAGATACGCAGTATTTT. The chain links TRBV5-1 to TRBJ2-3, with 15 bases fitting TRBD2. V shed 0 bases, J shed 5 bases, and the junction held 10 bases outside the gene matches. CDR1 and CDR2 from the germline V gene are SGHRS and YFSETQ. The CDR3 consists of 19 residues.

With regard to this clonotype: The junction does not match germline at one end; this may be a read error. The chain links TRBV10-3 to TRBJ2-2, with D unclear. The CDR3 sequence is 13 residues long. Germline-derived CDR1 and CDR2 are ENHRY and SYGVKD. CDR3 nucleotides: TGTGCCAACAGTGGCAAGAACACCGGGGAGCTGTTTTTT. Translating gives CANSGKNTGELFF.

In this sample, this clonotype turned up a few times. The chain joins TRBV14 to TRBJ2-1; possibly TRBD1 for D (6 bases). CDR1 SGHDN and CDR2 FVKESK come from the germline V gene. The CDR3 is 17 residues long. Trimming cost V 0 bases and J 7 bases, with 19 bases left between them. Here the CDR3 reads CASSQETIRGTLNEQFF. CDR3 DNA sequence: TGTGCCAGCAGCCAAGAAACAATCAGGGGTACGCTTAATGAGCAGTTCTTC.

The rearrangement uses TRBV20-1 and TRBJ2-7, with TRBD2 as a possible D gene (6 bases). The CDR3 consists of 14 residues. Germline V gives CDR1 DFQATT, CDR2 SNEGSKA (reference sequence). V was shortened by 4 bases and J by 2 bases, with 15 bases between the two germline ends. CDR3 nucleotides: TGCAGTGCTAAGAGGATAGCGGATGCCTACGAGCAGTACGTC. This translates into CSAKRIADAYEQYV.

This clonotype was picked up a small number of times. The chain is built from TRBV12-3 or TRBV12-4 and TRBJ1-5; maybe TRBD1 (5 bases). Trimming removed 2 bases at V and 4 bases at J, with 9 bases between. The CDR3 extends over 14 amino acids. The chain's CDR3 is CASSLRQRNQPQHF. In DNA form, the CDR3 reads TGTGCCAGCAGTTTAAGACAGAGAAATCAGCCCCAGCATTTT.

This sequence joins TRBV29-1 and TRBJ1-1, with TRBD1 matching over 8 bases. Per germline, CDR1 SQVTM and CDR2 ANQGSEA. This CDR3 is 15 amino acids long. The V segment lost 8 bases and the J segment 1 base; nucleotides outside the gene matches: 12. The CDR3 bases are TGCAGCACCCACCGACTAGACAGGGGGAACACTGAAGCTTTCTTT. Translated: CSTHRLDRGNTEAFF.

This clonotype came up a few times. The chain uses TRBV7-8 and TRBJ1-5, with a tentative D call TRBD1 (5 bases). The CDR3 is made up of 17 amino acids. V gave up 1 base and J gave up 0 bases, with 13 bases separating them. CDR1 is SGHVS, CDR2 FQNEAQ, per germline. The CDR3 is CASSLVIGGYSNQPQHF. In DNA form, the CDR3 reads TGTGCCAGCAGCTTAGTAATCGGGGGTTATAGCAATCAGCCCCAGCATTTT.

The chain is built from TRBV7-7 and TRBJ2-2; 7 bases match TRBD1. After removal of 2 bases from V and 6 bases from J, the junction contained 9 bases not matched to a gene. Germline V gene sequence: CDR1 SSHAT, CDR2 FNYEAQ (reference sequence). This CDR3 is 16 amino acids long. The CDR3 spells CASSLPTGDSPGELFF. CDR3 sequence (DNA): TGTGCCAGCAGCTTACCCACAGGGGATTCTCCCGGGGAGCTGTTTTTT.

J is TRBJ1-1 and V is TRBV7-9; D is ambiguous. Germline assignment: CDR1 SEHNR and CDR2 FQNEAQ (reference sequence). The ends were cut back, 8 bases at V and 0 bases at J, with 10 bases in the middle. The CDR3 has 13 amino acids. This CDR3 reads CASFGPMNTEAFF. The CDR3 DNA reads TGTGCCAGCTTTGGTCCGATGAACACTGAAGCTTTCTTT.

The table lists this clonotype with a few counts. The genes are TRBV3-1 and TRBJ1-2, with TRBD1 as a possible D gene (6 bases). Trimming cost V 4 bases and J 8 bases, with 20 bases left between them. This CDR3 comprises 15 residues. Germline V gene lookup returns CDR1 LGHDT and CDR2 YNNKEL (reference sequence). The CDR3 nucleotides are TGTGCCAGCAGCCCAGCCGTGGGGGCGAGGGAAGGCTACACCTTC. Translation gives CASSPAVGAREGYTF.

The genes are TRBV7-9 and TRBJ2-7; the D is unclear. Trimming removed 5 bases at V and 3 bases at J, with 8 bases between. The CDR3 totals 12 residues. Germline V gene sequence: CDR1 SEHNR, CDR2 FQNEAQ (reference sequence). Here the CDR3 DNA reads TGTGCCAGCAGCACTGAAAGCTACGAGCAGTACTTC. Encoded protein: CASSTESYEQYF.

The chain employs TRBV7-2 and TRBJ2-3; 14 nucleotides align to TRBD2. The CDR3 runs 18 residues. After removal of 5 bases from V and 1 base from J, the junction contained 8 bases not matched to a gene. Germline V lookup: CDR1 SGHTA, CDR2 FQGNSA. CDR3 amino acids: CASSLGLAGVPGTDTQYF. CDR3 bases: TGTGCCAGCAGCCTGGGACTAGCGGGAGTTCCGGGCACAGATACGCAGTATTTT.

DNA of the CDR3: TGCAGTGCTAGCCCCCTCCTAGCGGGAAAAAACATTCAGTACTTC. Amino acid sequence: CSASPLLAGKNIQYF. The chain couples TRBV20-1 to TRBJ2-4; the match to TRBD2 covers 9 bases. V lost 3 bases, J lost 4 bases, and 7 bases stayed unmatched. CDR1 is DFQATT, CDR2 SNEGSKA, per germline (reference sequence). CDR3 length: 15 residues.

A few counts support this clonotype. The chain joins TRBV9 to TRBJ2-1; TRBD2 aligns across 7 bases. This CDR3 has 17 residues. Per the germline V gene, CDR1 is SGDLS and CDR2 is YYNGEE. The ends lost 3 bases at V and 6 bases at J; junction bases unmatched: 15. The CDR3 region is CASSASGARGEFNEQFF. The DNA for the CDR3 is TGTGCCAGCAGCGCCTCCGGGGCCCGGGGGGAGTTCAATGAGCAGTTCTTC.

The chain carries TRBV20-1 and TRBJ2-3; TRBD2 agrees at 10 bases. The CDR3 runs 14 residues. J lost 2 bases, V lost 6 bases, and 5 bases had no gene match. Germline-derived CDR1 and CDR2 are DFQATT and SNEGSKA (reference sequence). CDR3 coding DNA: TGCAGTGCGAAAGCGGGAGGGTACACAGATACGCAGTATTTT. It encodes CSAKAGGYTDTQYF.

The chain couples TRBV28 to TRBJ2-7, with TRBD1 matching 7 bases. CDR1 and CDR2 (germline): MDHEN, SYDVKM. J gave up 5 bases and V 10 bases, and 2 bases lay outside the gene matches. The CDR3 runs 10 residues. The CDR3 DNA sequence: TGTGCCACAGGACAGGACGAGCAGTACGTC. Amino acid sequence: CATGQDEQYV.

This chain connects TRBV5-1 to TRBJ2-1, with TRBD1 identical over 12 bases. The trim removed 4 bases at V and 3 bases at J, leaving 5 bases unmatched. Germline V gene sequence: CDR1 SGHRS, CDR2 YFSETQ. CDR3 length: 16 amino acids. This CDR3 reads CASSGGTGGFYNEQFF. CDR3 bases: TGCGCCAGCAGCGGGGGGACAGGGGGCTTCTACAATGAGCAGTTCTTC.

The chain's CDR3 is CASSKVQGATSYEQYV. Written as DNA, the CDR3 is TGTGCCAGCAGCAAAGTACAGGGGGCTACCTCCTACGAGCAGTACGTC. The rearrangement joins TRBV21-1 to TRBJ2-7; the DNA was not used to check the table's D call, TRBD1. TRBV21-1 is a recognized pseudogene. This CDR3 comprises 16 residues.

The chain has TRBV24-1 and TRBJ2-5; no firm D call. Germline V CDR1 and CDR2: KGHDR, SFDVKD. Trimming removed 1 base at V and 0 bases at J, with 11 bases between. The CDR3 is made up of 16 amino acids. The CDR3, as DNA: TGTGCCACCAGTGATTTCCCTAGTGGGTACCAAGAGACCCAGTACTTC. It specifies CATSDFPSGYQETQYF.

The CDR3 coding sequence is TGCGCCAGCAGCCTTGGGACTAGCGGGGCAGGAGATACGCAGTATTTT. Translation gives CASSLGTSGAGDTQYF. This sequence joins TRBV4-3 and TRBJ2-3; 13 positions agree with TRBD2. V gave up 4 bases and J gave up 5 bases; unmatched junction bases: 6. CDR1 and CDR2 from the germline V gene are LGHNA and YSLEER. This CDR3 is 16 amino acids long.

The V call is TRBV5-1, the J call TRBJ1-1, with unresolved D. The CDR3 extends over 15 amino acids. Germline CDR1 reads SGHRS; CDR2 reads YFSETQ. Trimming left V 4 bases short and J 3 bases short, with 16 bases between. The DNA of the CDR3 is TGCGCCAGCAGCCCGTGGGGAAATAGGGACACTGAAGCTTTCTTT. The encoded protein is CASSPWGNRDTEAFF.

This chain links TRBV28 with TRBJ2-3; a weak D match, TRBD1 (9 bases). The germline V gene encodes CDR1 MDHEN and CDR2 SYDVKM. This CDR3 has 16 amino acids. V gave up 4 bases and J gave up 3 bases, with 17 bases separating them. CDR3 sequence reads: CASSSDRGGGTDTQYF. The CDR3 DNA follows: TGTGCCAGCAGTTCGGACAGGGGCGGGGGGACAGATACGCAGTATTTT.

This clonotype has a handful of counts. The chain recombines TRBV20-1 with TRBJ2-2; D call uncertain. The CDR3 covers 11 residues. Per the germline V gene, CDR1 is DFQATT and CDR2 is SNEGSKA (reference sequence). Between the trimmed V and J ends, which lost 5 bases and 3 bases, there was a span of 4 bases. This chain's CDR3 is CSAWDTGELFF. The CDR3 nucleotides read TGCAGTGCTTGGGACACCGGGGAGCTGTTTTTT.

The chain links TRBV12-3 or TRBV12-4 to TRBJ2-3; 9 positions agree with TRBD2. The ends lost 2 bases at V and 1 base at J; junction bases unmatched: 13. This CDR3 contains 19 residues. Here the CDR3 DNA reads TGTGCCAGCAGTTTATTCTCCATGCTTGCGGGAGGGGGCACAGATACGCAGTATTTT. Protein product: CASSLFSMLAGGGTDTQYF.

The gene calls are TRBV9 and TRBJ1-5, with unresolved D. The V gene lost 0 bases and the J gene lost 0 bases, with 7 bases spanning the gap. Germline loops: CDR1 SGDLS, CDR2 YYNGEE. This CDR3 is 15 amino acids long. The CDR3 reads CASSVGRDSNQPQHF. The CDR3 DNA is TGTGCCAGCAGCGTAGGTAGGGATAGCAATCAGCCCCAGCATTTT.

This clonotype showed up many times. The genes are TRBV24-1 and TRBJ2-7; 9 nucleotides align to TRBD1. The CDR3 loop spans 13 amino acids. Germline CDR1 is KGHDR and CDR2 is SFDVKD. The J segment lost 6 bases and the V segment lost 7 bases, leaving 6 bases of the junction unmatched. The CDR3 DNA is TGTGCCACCAGCGAACAGGGGGCCCTCGAGCAGTACTTC. This codes for CATSEQGALEQYF.

In this sample, this clonotype turned up many times. The chain has TRBV24-1 and TRBJ2-4, with D maybe TRBD2 (5 bases). Germline V gene lookup returns CDR1 KGHDR and CDR2 SFDVKD. The germline V and J ends were trimmed by 7 bases and 9 bases, with 15 bases remaining between them. The CDR3 length is 13 residues. This CDR3 is CATRAGSGGIQYF. The CDR3 DNA follows: TGTGCCACCAGAGCTGGTAGTGGAGGCATTCAGTACTTC.

In its sample, this clonotype was seen many times. The rearrangement uses TRBV15 and TRBJ2-1, with no clear D. CDR3 length equals 15 residues. Trimming removed 0 bases from V and 1 base from J, with 7 bases in between. Germline V gene lookup returns CDR1 LNHNV and CDR2 YYDKDF (reference sequence). For the CDR3, the DNA is TGTGCCACCAGCAGAGAGCAGGTGTCCTACAATGAGCAGTTCTTC. This codes for CATSREQVSYNEQFF.